Below, 2 T cell receptor beta chains from the same sample are listed, as sequenced in a study of CD8+ T cells in alopecia areata. TCR sequencing used cDNA made by reverse transcription of extracted RNA. Profiling relied on immunoSEQ multiplex PCR, and the TCRdb table lists in-frame clones only, not all of them. The table includes hundreds of thousands of clones, approximately 61% detected once. This material consisted of CD4+ T cells sorted from blood, taken at week 0. All receptors come from a human donor with alopecia areata.

The CDR3 loop reads CASSVSGGNTEAFF. The CDR3 nucleotides are TGCGCCAGCAGTGTGTCAGGGGGGAACACTGAAGCTTTCTTT. V gene TRBV10-2 combines with J gene TRBJ1-1; 7 bases are shared with TRBD1. The CDR3 runs to 14 residues. With 4 bases clipped from V and 1 base from J, the junction kept 3 bases outside the gene matches. In germline, CDR1 is WSHSY, CDR2 SAAADI.

The DNA for the CDR3 is TGTGCCTGGAGTGACAGTTACAATCAGCCCCAGCATTTT. Residues: CAWSDSYNQPQHF. V is TRBV30 and J is TRBJ1-5; the D is unclear. Germline values: CDR1 GTSNPN, CDR2 SVGIG (reference sequence). The CDR3 contains 13 residues. Between the trimmed V and J ends, which lost 1 base and 3 bases, there was a span of 7 bases.